These 24 T cell receptor beta chains were all obtained from the same sample, sequenced in a study of shared clonotypes between healthy human individuals. Here immunoSEQ multiplex PCR was the method, and the copy in TCRdb shows in-frame clones only, minus some. The repertoire holds about 960,000 clones, with over 75% as singletons. The specimen sequenced was memory CD4+ T cells sorted from blood. Subset specified: CD45RA-negative fraction. All receptors derive from a young man in good health.

V usage is TRBV27 and J usage is TRBJ2-3; possible D gene TRBD2, 7 bases. The germline CDR1 and CDR2 sequences are MNHEY and SMNVEV (reference sequence). Trimming removed 0 bases at V and 8 bases at J, with 12 bases between. This CDR3 has 14 residues. CDR3 region: CASSLSRGEGTQYF. The CDR3 DNA sequence: TGTGCCAGCAGTTTATCAAGGGGGGAGGGTACGCAGTATTTT.

In its sample, this clone was seen once. The genes are TRBV18 and TRBJ2-7, with a possible D match to TRBD1 (5 bases). The germline V gene encodes CDR1 KGHSH and CDR2 LQKENI. The CDR3 extends over 16 amino acids. The germline V and J ends were trimmed by 0 bases and 7 bases, with 19 bases remaining between them. CDR3 sequence (DNA): TGTGCCAGCTCACCACCTTCTCAGGGCCACGGGCCAGAGCAGTACTTC. It yields the protein CASSPPSQGHGPEQYF. The whole variable domain, remainder taken from reference TRBV18 and TRBJ2-7, is NAGVMQNPRHLVRRRGQEARLRCSPMKGHSHVYWYRQLPEEGLKFMVYLQKENIIDESGMPKERFSAEFPKEGPSILRIQQVVRGDSAAYFCASSPPSQGHGPEQYFGPGTRLTVT.

The count of this clone is one. The J gene is TRBJ2-7, the V gene TRBV9; 8 bases map to TRBD1. Germline lookup yields CDR1 SGDLS and CDR2 YYNGEE. Trimming at V came to 0 bases and at J to 2 bases, leaving 1 base not matched to a gene. This CDR3 has 14 residues. This CDR3 reads CASSVGGQAYEQYF. In DNA form, the CDR3 reads TGTGCCAGCAGCGTAGGGGGACAGGCCTACGAGCAGTACTTC.

This clone was found a few times. The V call is TRBV9, the J call TRBJ2-5, with 9 bases fitting TRBD2. Germline V lookup: CDR1 SGDLS, CDR2 YYNGEE. The CDR3 is 15 amino acids. With V trimmed by 0 bases and J by 4 bases, 4 bases remained unmatched. CDR3 protein: CASSVATSGSETQYF. As DNA, the CDR3 is TGTGCCAGCAGCGTAGCGACTAGCGGTTCAGAGACCCAGTACTTC.

The chain uses TRBV7-9 and TRBJ2-2, with 7 positions matching TRBD1. The V gene's germline CDR1 is SEHNR and CDR2 FQNEAQ (reference sequence). The CDR3 contains 14 residues. V lost 3 bases to trimming and J lost 6 bases; unmatched junction nucleotides: 4. The CDR3 DNA is TGTGCCAGCAGCTTGGACAGGATTGCCGGGGAGCTGTTTTTT. Its protein product is CASSLDRIAGELFF.

The rearrangement joins TRBV6-1 to TRBJ1-2, with D perhaps TRBD1 (6 bases). V was trimmed by 4 bases and J by 8 bases, leaving 14 bases between them. The CDR3 runs 13 residues. Germline V lookup: CDR1 MNHNS, CDR2 SASEGT. CDR3 bases: TGTGCCAGCAGTGGGCAGGTTGGGGGCGGCTACACCTTC. Amino acids: CASSGQVGGGYTF.

The chain is built from TRBV18 and TRBJ2-2; D ambiguous. From germline, CDR1 is KGHSH and CDR2 LQKENI. This CDR3 spans 16 amino acids. Trimming removed 1 base at V and 0 bases at J, with 9 bases between. CDR3 protein: CASSPLQPSNTGELFF. CDR3 sequence (DNA): TGTGCCAGCTCACCACTACAACCGTCGAACACCGGGGAGCTGTTTTTT.

The chain employs TRBV21-1 and TRBJ1-5; TRBD1, as called in the table, went unchecked against the DNA. TRBV21-1 constitutes a pseudogene. The CDR3 sequence is 16 residues long. DNA of the CDR3: TGTGCCAGCAGCGAGGCCACCGACAGGGGTGGTCAGCCCCAGCATTTT. This gives the protein CASSEATDRGGQPQHF.

V is TRBV27 and J is TRBJ2-5; 10 bases match TRBD1. Unmatched junction bases numbered 6, after V lost 5 bases and J lost 3 bases. Germline V CDR1 and CDR2: MNHEY, SMNVEV (reference sequence). The CDR3 has 15 residues. DNA of the CDR3: TGTGCCAGCAGTGGAGCCGGGACAGGGGAAGAGACCCAGTACTTC. Protein: CASSGAGTGEETQYF.

The rearrangement uses TRBV2 and TRBJ2-5; possibly TRBD2 for D (7 bases). The germline V gene has CDR1 SNHLY and CDR2 FYNNEI. The CDR3 loop spans 15 amino acids. V gave up 6 bases and J gave up 4 bases, with 18 bases separating them. The CDR3 loop is CASRDHGGAGETQYF. The CDR3 nucleotides are TGTGCCAGCAGGGACCATGGGGGGGCGGGAGAGACCCAGTACTTC.

This chain uses TRBV19 with TRBJ2-7, with 9 positions matching TRBD2. J lost 0 bases, V lost 6 bases, and 6 bases had no gene match. This CDR3 is 15 amino acids long. Germline values: CDR1 LNHDA, CDR2 SQIVND (reference sequence). In DNA form, the CDR3 reads TGTGCCAGTAGCTACGGACTAGCGATCTCCTACGAGCAGTACTTC. Amino acids: CASSYGLAISYEQYF. Full variable domain (rest looked up from reference TRBV19 and TRBJ2-7): DGGITQSPKYLFRKEGQNVTLSCEQNLNHDAMYWYRQDPGQGLRLIYYSQIVNDFQKGDIAEGYSVSREKKESFPLTVTSAQKNPTAFYLCASSYGLAISYEQYFGPGTRLTVT.

The chain has TRBV5-4 and TRBJ2-3; D may match TRBD1 or TRBD2 (5 bases each). Germline V CDR1 and CDR2: SGHNT, YYREEE (reference sequence). Trimming cost V 4 bases and J 0 bases, with 12 bases left between them. The length of the CDR3 is 15 residues. The CDR3 DNA is TGTGCCAGCAGCCCCGGGACGTATAGCACAGATACGCAGTATTTT. This encodes CASSPGTYSTDTQYF.

Remarks on this clone: A single base separates this from a much larger clone, so it may be a read error. The CDR3 reads CASSIQETQYF. As DNA, the CDR3 is TGTGCCAGCAGCATACAAGAGACCCAGTACTTC. V is TRBV11-3 and J is TRBJ2-5; D not resolved. Trimming took 5 bases from V and 2 from J, leaving 3 bases between them. Germline V gene data show CDR1 as SGHNT and CDR2 as YENEEA. The CDR3 spans 11 residues.

The gene calls are TRBV30 and TRBJ2-1; TRBD1 is a possible D gene (5 bases). From germline, CDR1 is GTSNPN and CDR2 SVGIG (reference sequence). CDR3 length: 15 residues. Trimming took off 3 bases at V and 2 bases at J, with 14 bases between the two ends. As DNA, the CDR3 is TGTGCCTGGAGACAAAGGGGTTCACCCTACAATGAGCAGTTCTTC. Translated, it gives CAWRQRGSPYNEQFF.

This clone was found once. This CDR3 is also generated by other DNA sequences in the sample. CDR3 residues: CAISGTSYNEQFF. The CDR3 DNA follows: TGTGCCATCAGTGGAACTAGCTACAATGAGCAGTTCTTC. V and J are TRBV10-3 and TRBJ2-1; D possibly corresponds to TRBD2 (5 bases). The germline CDR1 and CDR2 sequences are ENHRY and SYGVKD. Trimming left V 4 bases short and J 3 bases short, with 7 bases between. CDR3 size: 13 residues.

This chain joins TRBV11-2 and TRBJ2-1; 9 bases are a match to TRBD2. V gave up 7 bases and J gave up 5 bases; unmatched junction bases: 3. The germline V gene encodes CDR1 SGHAT and CDR2 FQNNGV. CDR3 length equals 13 residues. The CDR3 region is CASNQRGDNEQFF. CDR3 coding DNA: TGTGCCAGCAACCAGCGGGGGGACAATGAGCAGTTCTTC.

The chain is built from TRBV4-3 and TRBJ2-6; the match to TRBD1 covers 8 bases. In germline, CDR1 is LGHNA, CDR2 YSLEER. The length of the CDR3 is 18 residues. Germline trimming cut 3 bases from V and 3 bases from J; bases unmatched to any gene: 10. CDR3 coding DNA: TGCGCCAGCAGCCACGCCGGGCAGGGGGCGCTTGGGGCCAACGTCCTGACTTTC. It encodes CASSHAGQGALGANVLTF.

V is TRBV20-1 and J is TRBJ2-7; the D gene is possibly TRBD1 (6 bases). V lost 8 bases to trimming and J lost 4 bases, with 12 bases between them. Germline V gene data show CDR1 as DFQATT and CDR2 as SNEGSKA (reference sequence). The CDR3 totals 11 residues. The CDR3: CSIRGTYEQYF. The DNA of the CDR3 is TGCAGTATCAGGGGCACGTACGAGCAGTACTTC.

The CDR3 nucleotides read TGTGCCAGCAGCTTATGGACAGGGGAGGGTTCCGGCTACACCTTC. Translation gives CASSLWTGEGSGYTF. This sequence joins TRBV7-2 and TRBJ1-2; TRBD1 agrees at 9 bases. The germline gives CDR1 SGHTA, CDR2 FQGNSA. The CDR3 length is 15 residues. Germline trimming cut 2 bases from V and 8 bases from J; bases unmatched to any gene: 9. Looking up the rest from reference TRBV7-2 and TRBJ1-2 gives the full variable domain: GAGVSQSPSNKVTEKGKDVELRCDPISGHTALYWYRQSLGQGLEFLIYFQGNSAPDKSGLPSDRFSAERTGGSVSTLTIQRTQQEDSAVYLCASSLWTGEGSGYTFGSGTRLTVV.

V usage is TRBV6-1 and J usage is TRBJ2-7; 8 bases fit TRBD1. The CDR3 consists of 14 residues. The germline V gene has CDR1 MNHNS and CDR2 SASEGT. Trimming removed 1 base from V and 4 bases from J; junction bases left unmatched: 3. The CDR3, as DNA: TGTGCCAGCAGTGAAGACAGGGGGAAGTACGAGCAGTACTTC. It is translated as CASSEDRGKYEQYF.

The V and J genes are TRBV5-4 and TRBJ1-1, with D hard to call. The CDR3 totals 15 residues. Germline assignment: CDR1 SGHNT and CDR2 YYREEE (reference sequence). The V and J ends lost 4 bases and 1 base respectively, with 14 bases between them. CDR3 DNA sequence: TGTGCCAGCAGCCCGGGTGGTGCCGAGAACACTGAAGCTTTCTTT. The encoded protein is CASSPGGAENTEAFF.

This chain connects TRBV6-6 to TRBJ2-7; TRBD2 matches 9 bases. The ends lost 6 bases at V and 2 bases at J; junction bases unmatched: 8. The CDR3 extends over 15 amino acids. Germline CDR1 and CDR2: MNHNY and SVGAGI (reference sequence). CDR3 region: CASSLSSGAPYEQYF. CDR3 nucleotides: TGTGCCAGCAGCTTATCTAGCGGGGCCCCCTACGAGCAGTACTTC.

The V call is TRBV29-1, the J call TRBJ2-3; D may be TRBD1 (6 bases). The CDR3 contains 14 residues. Germline V gene lookup returns CDR1 SQVTM and CDR2 ANQGSEA. The V gene lost 3 bases and the J gene lost 2 bases, with 12 bases spanning the gap. CDR3: CSVEGDTHTDTQYF. The CDR3 DNA sequence: TGCAGCGTTGAGGGGGACACCCACACAGATACGCAGTATTTT.

This clone was recorded a few times. The chain joins TRBV4-1 to TRBJ1-1, with D hard to call. V was shortened by 0 bases and J by 1 base, with 15 bases between the two germline ends. Per germline, CDR1 MGHRA and CDR2 YSYEKL. The CDR3 consists of 17 residues. The CDR3 reads CASSQDKFGLTNTEAFF. CDR3 nucleotides: TGCGCCAGCAGCCAAGATAAATTTGGGTTGACGAACACTGAAGCTTTCTTT.